This T cell receptor (beta chain) stems from a study of T cell clonality in common variable immunodeficiency. Study-level results: Fewer TCRbeta clones were shared among CVID subjects than controls. Common variable immunodeficiency TCR beta sequences reportedly had fewer deletions and N-nucleotide insertions.

Some clones are missing from TCRdb's copy, which holds only in-frame ones; the method was immunoSEQ multiplex PCR. The sample counts 25,000 to 35,000 clones, none seen once; the ten largest own about 29%. Diagnosis required reduced IgG, IgA and/or IgM with specific antibody deficiency. There are a few counts of this clone. Its matching antigen is unknown. The read finishes 3 residues shy of the CDR3 end, and the germline J gene is used to complete it. In germline, CDR1 is SNHLY, CDR2 FYNNEI. Trimming cost V 7 bases and J 5 bases; bases outside gene matches: 12. CDR3 size: 16 residues. Sequences were obtained from peripheral blood mononuclear cells. This clonotype was obtained from a human donor with common variable immunodeficiency. J is TRBJ2-2 and V is TRBV2; 8 nucleotides match TRBD1. The CDR3 bases that were read are TGTGCCAGCATCGTTGAACAGGGGGAAAGGACCGGGGAG. Protein: CASIVEQGERTGE. The whole CDR3 sequence is CASIVEQGERTGELFF.